Listed below are T cell receptor beta chains from one sample, sequenced in a study of blood T cell repertoires in COVID-19. Sequenced by immunoSEQ multiplex PCR; TCRdb stores in-frame clones only, minus some. The sample has 85,000 to 130,000 clones; roughly 90% are singletons. The sample comprised peripheral blood. Every receptor here comes from a man between 60 and 75 years old with acute or convalescent COVID-19. CDR3s include the opening cysteine and the closing phenylalanine or tryptophan. A D gene is named only where the DNA matches it firmly. The listing skips clone size in some rows; elsewhere it reads once, few, many or a size class.

TRBD1,TRBV24-1,13,-,TRBJ2-5,CATSDLDRGTQYF,TGTGCCACCAGTGATTTGGACAGGGGCACCCAGTACTTC
TRBD1,TRBV19,16,-,TRBJ1-1,CASTPIYRGKNTEAFF,TGTGCCAGTACCCCAATCTACAGGGGGAAGAACACTGAAGCTTTCTTT
TRBD2,TRBV9,15,-,TRBJ2-1,CASRIGLAGTEEQFF,TGTGCCAGCAGAATCGGACTAGCCGGTACGGAGGAGCAGTTCTTC
TRBD1,TRBV19,14,-,TRBJ1-4,CASRTGQGGEKLFF,TGTGCCAGTCGAACGGGACAGGGAGGCGAAAAACTGTTTTTT
-,TRBV5-1,16,-,TRBJ2-2,CASTDTGYGNFGELFF,TGCGCCAGCACCGACACAGGGTACGGAAATTTCGGGGAGCTGTTTTTT
-,TRBV5-1,14,-,TRBJ1-5,CASSLSSGDQPQHF,TGCGCCAGCAGCTTGAGTTCAGGGGATCAGCCCCAGCATTTT
TRBD1,TRBV29-1,11,-,TRBJ1-2,CSATTGGGYTF,TGCAGCGCTACGACAGGGGGTGGCTACACCTTC
-,TRBV27,17,-,TRBJ1-3,CASSLVSGSSSGNTIYF,TGTGCCAGCAGTTTAGTTTCAGGGTCCAGCTCTGGAAACACCATATATTTT
TRBD1,TRBV7-6,20,-,TRBJ1-5,CASSPPVDRGLAYSNQPQHF,TGTGCCAGCAGCCCCCCGGTCGACAGGGGGCTTGCCTATAGCAATCAGCCCCAGCATTTT
-,TRBV7-3,14,-,TRBJ2-5,CASSLGRGQETQYF,TGTGCCAGCAGCCTTGGTCGGGGTCAAGAGACCCAGTACTTC
-,TRBV27,17,-,TRBJ1-5,CASSYPAGPGKDQPQHF,TGTGCCAGCAGCTATCCAGCGGGACCCGGAAAGGATCAGCCCCAGCATTTT
-,TRBV5-1,14,-,TRBJ1-1,CASSLASMNTEAFF,TGCGCCAGCAGCTTGGCGAGCATGAACACTGAAGCTTTCTTT
TRBD2,TRBV5-1,14,-,TRBJ2-1,CASSLALAGNEQFF,TGCGCCAGCAGCTTAGCACTAGCGGGTAATGAGCAGTTCTTC
-,TRBV4-1,15,-,TRBJ2-1,CASSYRTNFYNEQFF,TGCGCCAGCAGCTACCGGACTAATTTCTACAATGAGCAGTTCTTC
-,TRBV9,15,-,TRBJ1-6,CASSAQALDNSPLHF,TGTGCCAGCAGCGCCCAGGCGTTAGATAATTCACCCCTCCACTTT
-,TRBV28,13,once,TRBJ1-1,CASRITGSPEAFF,TGTGCCAGCAGGATCACAGGGTCTCCTGAAGCTTTCTTT
-,TRBV2,16,-,TRBJ1-3,CASSLRGRASGNTIYF,TGTGCCAGCAGTCTAAGGGGCAGGGCCTCTGGAAACACCATATATTTT
TRBD1,TRBV19,14,-,TRBJ2-2,CASRQGMNTGELFF,TGTGCCAGTAGACAGGGGATGAACACCGGGGAGCTGTTTTTT
-,TRBV4-1,17,-,TRBJ1-3,CASSHNGQRSSGNTIYF,TGCGCCAGCAGCCACAACGGACAGAGAAGCTCTGGAAACACCATATATTTT
-,TRBV30,14,-,TRBJ2-2,CAWSPRGWAGELFF,TGTGCCTGGAGTCCAAGGGGGTGGGCCGGGGAGCTGTTTTTT
TRBD2,TRBV11-2,17,-,TRBJ2-3,CASAWAGEGWSTDTQYF,TGTGCCAGCGCCTGGGCGGGAGAGGGGTGGAGCACAGATACGCAGTATTTT
-,TRBV3-1/TRBV3-2,14,-,TRBJ1-4,CASSPGRGYEKLFF,TGTGCCAGCAGTCCCGGCAGGGGTTATGAAAAACTGTTTTTT
TRBD2,TRBV7-8,19,-,TRBJ2-3,CASSAPGTSGNTVTDTQYF,TGTGCCAGCAGCGCCCCCGGGACTAGCGGGAATACGGTCACAGATACGCAGTATTTT
-,TRBV30,14,-,TRBJ1-5,CAWSVQRDGQPQHF,TGTGCCTGGAGTGTACAGAGGGATGGGCAGCCCCAGCATTTT
TRBD1,TRBV12-3/TRBV12-4,13,-,TRBJ1-2,CASSLQGARGYTF,TGTGCCAGCAGTTTACAGGGGGCAAGGGGCTACACCTTC
TRBD1,TRBV28,15,-,TRBJ1-6,CASSLLMGQGDSLHF,TGTGCCAGCAGTTTATTAATGGGACAGGGTGATTCCCTCCACTTT
-,TRBV7-2,19,-,TRBJ1-1,CASTHGVRPTGILNTEAFF,TGTGCCAGCACCCATGGGGTCCGCCCGACAGGAATTCTGAACACTGAAGCTTTCTTT
TRBD2,TRBV7-2,17,-,TRBJ2-1,CASSLVSTSGSLDEQFF,TGTGCCAGCAGCTTAGTGTCGACTAGCGGGAGTTTAGATGAGCAGTTCTTC
-,TRBV27,14,-,TRBJ2-1,CASSLSRQSFEQFF,TGTGCCAGCAGTTTATCGCGGCAGTCGTTCGAGCAGTTCTTC
TRBD2,TRBV10-1,13,-,TRBJ2-3,CASQREGTDTQYF,TGCGCCAGCCAGCGGGAAGGCACAGATACGCAGTATTTT
-,TRBV28,14,once,TRBJ1-1,CASRSRGLNTEAFF,TGTGCCAGCAGAAGCAGGGGTTTGAACACTGAAGCTTTCTTT
TRBD2,TRBV30,14,-,TRBJ2-4,CAWKLALAKNIQYF,TGTGCCTGGAAACTAGCGTTAGCCAAAAACATTCAGTACTTC
-,TRBV6-5,14,-,TRBJ1-6,CASRSHRANSPLHF,TGTGCCAGCAGATCCCACAGGGCTAATTCACCCCTCCACTTT
-,TRBV4-1,14,once,TRBJ1-1,CASSQDGTSTEAFF,TGCGCCAGCAGCCAAGATGGCACAAGTACTGAAGCTTTCTTT
-,TRBV6-1,18,-,TRBJ1-2,CASSEAHLNLGGRYGYTF,TGTGCCAGCAGTGAAGCACACCTAAACTTGGGGGGACGCTATGGCTACACCTTC
TRBD1,TRBV19,18,-,TRBJ1-1,CATHPLRGQGGGLAEAFF,TGTGCCACCCACCCACTCCGGGGACAGGGGGGTGGGTTGGCTGAAGCTTTCTTT
-,TRBV5-5,15,-,TRBJ1-6,CASAPPGSYNSPLHF,TGTGCCAGCGCCCCCCCGGGCTCCTATAATTCACCCCTCCACTTT
-,TRBV4-1,15,-,TRBJ2-1,CASSPEGLVYNEQFF,TGCGCCAGCAGCCCGGAGGGACTCGTTTACAATGAGCAGTTCTTC
TRBD1,TRBV28,16,-,TRBJ2-2,CASSLSSGGGTGELFF,TGTGCCAGCAGTTTATCCTCAGGGGGCGGCACCGGGGAGCTGTTTTTT
-,TRBV9,16,-,TRBJ1-6,CASSVRQGPDNSPLHF,TGTGCCAGCAGCGTCCGCCAGGGGCCAGACAATTCACCCCTCCACTTT
-,TRBV19,17,once,TRBJ1-3,CASSPERRVSSGNTIYF,TGTGCCAGTAGTCCAGAGCGACGGGTGTCCTCTGGAAACACCATATATTTT
TRBD2,TRBV29-1,12,-,TRBJ2-1,CGTSGGYNEQFF,TGCGGGACTAGCGGGGGGTACAATGAGCAGTTCTTC
-,TRBV28,15,-,TRBJ1-5,CASSSPGGPSQPQHF,TGTGCCAGCAGTTCACCCGGGGGGCCTAGTCAGCCCCAGCATTTT
-,TRBV6-1,15,-,TRBJ2-6,CASSERTPGANVLTF,TGTGCCAGCAGTGAACGGACTCCCGGGGCCAACGTCCTGACTTTC
TRBD1,TRBV28,13,-,TRBJ2-2,CATRTGGTGELFF,TGTGCCACCAGGACAGGGGGCACCGGGGAGCTGTTTTTT
TRBD2,TRBV27,15,-,TRBJ2-1,CASSKGTSGYNEQFF,TGTGCCAGCAGTAAGGGGACTAGCGGCTACAATGAGCAGTTCTTC
TRBD2,TRBV29-1,12,-,TRBJ2-5,CSVESGDETQYF,TGCAGCGTTGAAAGCGGGGACGAGACCCAGTACTTC
TRBD1,TRBV15,16,-,TRBJ1-5,CATSRAVGTGRGAQHF,TGTGCCACCAGCAGAGCGGTGGGGACAGGGCGGGGGGCCCAGCATTTT
-,TRBV30,16,-,TRBJ2-2,CAWTPVGRPITGELFF,TGTGCCTGGACCCCCGTAGGCAGGCCGATCACCGGGGAGCTGTTTTTT
TRBD1,TRBV30,14,-,TRBJ1-2,CALVGTGVGYGYTF,TGTGCCCTGGTTGGGACAGGGGTAGGCTATGGCTACACCTTC
-,TRBV1,15,-,TRBJ2-7,CTSSQERECSYEQYF,TGCACCAGCAGCCAAGAGAGGGAGTGTTCCTACGAGCAGTACTTC
TRBD2,TRBV3-1/TRBV3-2,18,-,TRBJ2-5,CASSLLTSGKVYQETQYF,TGTGCCAGCAGTCTTTTGACTAGCGGGAAGGTTTACCAAGAGACCCAGTACTTC